Listed below are T cell receptor beta chains from one sample, sequenced in a study of low-dose radiotherapy and immunotherapy resistance in tumors. TCRdb re-called the reads with MiXCR, one entry per CDR3 protein. The sample shows under 90,000 distinct CDR3 sequences, roughly 19% of them seen only once. The sample consisted of PBMCs, taken before treatment. The receptors were gathered from a male donor with prostate cancer. Each CDR3 is given with its conserved first and last residue. The D gene is left open where the match is weak. Size tells how often a clone was seen (once, few, many) or the class of an expanded clone, and some rows leave it out.

>many|TRBJ2-7|TRBV4-1|13|.
CASSQGETYEQYF
TGCGCCAGCAGCCAAGGGGAAACCTACGAGCAGTACTTC
>many|TRBJ2-2|TRBV10-3|14|.
CAISEDSNTGELFF
TGTGCCATCAGTGAAGACAGTAACACCGGGGAGCTGTTTTTT
>.|TRBJ2-7|TRBV12-3/TRBV12-4|16|.
CASSLEGLARSYEQYF
TGTGCCAGCAGTTTAGAAGGGCTAGCGCGTTCCTACGAGCAGTACTTC
>medium-sized|TRBJ2-7|TRBV5-4|15|TRBD1
CASSLDGQGLEEQYF
TGTGCCAGCAGCTTGGATGGACAGGGTTTGGAGGAGCAGTACTTC
>many|TRBJ1-1|TRBV18|12|.
CASSVGRTEAFF
TGTGCCAGCTCAGTAGGGCGGACTGAAGCTTTCTTT
>many|TRBJ2-5|TRBV9|17|TRBD2
CASSGGLAGPRGETQYF
TGTGCCAGCAGCGGAGGACTAGCGGGTCCCAGGGGAGAGACCCAGTACTTC
>many|TRBJ1-5|TRBV2|15|.
CASSVREMGNQPQHF
TGTGCCAGCAGTGTCCGGGAGATGGGCAATCAGCCCCAGCATTTT
>many|TRBJ2-6|TRBV19|15|.
CASRNILSGANVLTF
TGTGCCAGTAGAAATATACTCTCTGGGGCCAACGTCCTGACTTTC
>many|TRBJ2-5|TRBV4-1|15|.
CASSQDGGWQETQYF
TGCGCCAGCAGCCAAGATGGGGGGTGGCAAGAGACCCAGTACTTC
>many|TRBJ2-7|TRBV6-1|13|.
CASSSGPSYEQYF
TGTGCCAGCAGTAGCGGACCGTCCTACGAGCAGTACTTC
>many|TRBJ2-5|TRBV7-6|12|.
CASSQGLETQYF
TGTGCCAGCAGCCAGGGGTTGGAGACCCAGTACTTC
>many|TRBJ2-1|TRBV5-1|15|.
CASSLGRDGHNEQFF
TGCGCCAGCAGCTTGGGGCGGGACGGCCACAATGAGCAGTTCTTC
>many|TRBJ2-3|TRBV7-9|15|TRBD1
CASSRRGLGTDTQYF
TGTGCCAGCAGCCGCAGGGGGCTCGGCACAGATACGCAGTATTTT
>.|TRBJ2-7|TRBV3-1|16|TRBD1
CASSHDRQGWSYEQYF
TGTGCCAGCAGCCATGACCGACAGGGATGGTCCTACGAGCAGTACTTC
>many|TRBJ1-6|TRBV6-5|12|.
CASSYTNSPLHF
TGTGCCAGCAGTTACACAAATTCACCCCTCCACTTT
>many|TRBJ2-7|TRBV5-1|13|TRBD1
CASSRQGAVEQYF
TGCGCCAGCTCCAGACAGGGGGCTGTCGAGCAGTACTTC
>many|TRBJ2-7|TRBV28|12|TRBD1
CASADRAYEQYF
TGTGCTTCCGCCGACAGGGCATACGAGCAGTACTTC
>many|TRBJ2-1|TRBV3-1|13|TRBD2
CASSRRGEESQFF
TGTGCCAGCAGCCGACGGGGGGAAGAATCACAGTTCTTC
>many|TRBJ2-1|TRBV3-1|16|.
CASSQDPSSYYNEQFF
TGTGCCAGCAGCCAAGATCCTTCCAGTTATTACAATGAGCAGTTCTTC
>many|TRBJ2-5|TRBV24-1|17|TRBD2
CATSDFPSAGEQETQYF
TGTGCCACCAGTGATTTCCCCTCAGCGGGGGAGCAAGAGACCCAGTACTTC
>many|TRBJ2-3|TRBV20-1|16|TRBD2
CSARDRRTRVTDTQYF
TGCAGTGCTAGAGATCGTCGGACTAGGGTCACAGATACGCAGTATTTT
>many|TRBJ1-4|TRBV11-2|12|.
CASSSQDEKLFF
TGTGCCAGCAGCTCCCAGGATGAAAAACTGTTTTTT
>many|TRBJ1-1|TRBV3-1|14|.
CASSQGSGGKGAFF
TGTGCCAGCAGCCAGGGGTCCGGGGGTAAAGGGGCTTTCTTT
>.|TRBJ1-3|TRBV15|15|TRBD1
CATSRDHRGGNTIYF
TGTGCCACCAGCAGAGATCACAGGGGAGGAAACACCATATATTTT
>many|TRBJ1-5|TRBV6-2/TRBV6-3|13|.
CASRQTVNQPQHF
TGTGCCAGCAGACAGACAGTCAATCAGCCCCAGCATTTT
>many|TRBJ2-3|TRBV2|14|TRBD2
CASSEMTSGGPQYF
TGTGCCAGCAGTGAAATGACTAGCGGGGGACCGCAGTATTTT
>many|TRBJ1-4|TRBV10-3|16|TRBD1
CAISASGQGANEKLFF
TGTGCCATCAGCGCATCGGGACAGGGCGCTAATGAAAAACTGTTTTTT
>few|TRBJ2-5|TRBV5-1|14|.
CASSLGGSRETQYF
TGCGCCAGCAGCTTGGGAGGAAGTAGAGAGACCCAGTACTTC
>many|TRBJ1-1|TRBV7-3|14|TRBD1
CASRAGTADREAFF
TGTGCCAGCAGGGCCGGGACAGCAGATAGAGAAGCTTTCTTT
>many|TRBJ2-7|TRBV3-1|14|TRBD1
CASSHWDREDEQYF
TGTGCCAGCAGCCACTGGGACAGGGAGGATGAGCAGTACTTC
>many|TRBJ2-2|TRBV5-4|16|.
CASSRRGGSDTGELFF
TGTGCCAGCAGCCGGCGTGGGGGGTCTGACACCGGGGAGCTGTTTTTT
>.|TRBJ2-3|TRBV15|17|TRBD2
CATSRPGLAGSTDTQYF
TGTGCCACCAGCAGACCTGGACTAGCGGGGAGCACAGATACGCAGTATTTT
>.|TRBJ2-3|TRBV20-1|15|.
CSARDRFVITDTQYF
TGCAGTGCTCGAGACCGGTTTGTCATAACAGATACGCAGTATTTT
>many|TRBJ2-3|TRBV10-3|14|TRBD2
CAMRAGAARDTQYF
TGTGCCATGAGAGCGGGGGCCGCCCGGGATACGCAGTATTTT
>many|TRBJ1-1|TRBV6-5|15|.
CASRRGASGDTEAFF
TGTGCCAGCAGAAGAGGGGCGTCAGGGGACACTGAAGCTTTCTTT
>few|TRBJ2-2|TRBV7-2|17|TRBD2
CASSLISGGRNTGELFF
TGTGCCAGCAGCTTAATTAGCGGGGGCCGGAACACCGGGGAGCTGTTTTTT
>.|TRBJ1-4|TRBV12-3/TRBV12-4|16|TRBD1
CASSFWTGTGGGKLFF
TGTGCCAGCAGTTTTTGGACCGGGACAGGCGGCGGAAAACTGTTTTTT
>many|TRBJ2-5|TRBV7-9|15|.
CASSLVGGREETQYF
TGTGCCAGCAGCTTAGTTGGGGGCAGGGAAGAGACCCAGTACTTC
>many|TRBJ2-2|TRBV7-9|15|.
CASSLSRDNTGELFF
TGTGCCAGCAGCTTATCACGGGACAACACCGGGGAGCTGTTTTTT
>.|TRBJ1-4|TRBV5-3|16|TRBD1
CASSPQGARSNEKLFF
TGTGCCAGCAGCCCACAGGGGGCGCGTTCTAATGAAAAACTGTTTTTT
>many|TRBJ1-5|TRBV27|20|.
CASSLLGSDRDLGLGQPQHF
TGTGCCAGCAGTTTACTTGGATCTGACCGGGACCTGGGGCTTGGTCAGCCCCAGCATTTT
>many|TRBJ2-1|TRBV10-3|17|.
CAISESGEWSDRNEQFF
TGTGCCATCAGTGAGTCGGGGGAGTGGTCGGATCGCAATGAGCAGTTCTTC
>many|TRBJ2-5|TRBV6-5|15|TRBD2
CASSSLAGGLQTQYF
TGTGCCAGCAGTTCCTTAGCGGGGGGGCTACAGACCCAGTACTTC
>many|TRBJ2-4|TRBV4-1|20|.
CASSQGREGSVSWAKNIQYF
TGCGCCAGCAGCCAAGGTAGAGAGGGGTCGGTATCCTGGGCCAAAAACATTCAGTACTTC
>many|TRBJ1-4|TRBV13|15|TRBD1
CASSLSGQINEKLFF
TGTGCCAGCAGCTTATCGGGACAGATAAATGAAAAACTGTTTTTT
>many|TRBJ2-7|TRBV2|15|.
CASSEEGSGFYEQYF
TGTGCCAGCAGTGAGGAGGGGTCAGGGTTCTACGAGCAGTACTTC
>many|TRBJ2-3|TRBV29-1|15|.
CSVVGSRGTSDTQYF
TGCAGCGTCGTGGGGTCTAGGGGGACGTCAGATACGCAGTATTTT
>many|TRBJ2-3|TRBV30|13|TRBD2
CAWKLAGSDTQYF
TGTGCCTGGAAACTAGCGGGGTCGGATACGCAGTATTTT
>.|TRBJ2-6|TRBV21-1|14|.
CASSNIGGANVLTF
TGTGCCAGCAGCAACATCGGTGGGGCCAACGTCCTGACTTTC
>many|TRBJ1-5|TRBV7-2|14|.
CASSLLGPGQPQHF
TGTGCCAGCAGCTTACTAGGGCCGGGTCAGCCCCAGCATTTT